Many counts were recorded for the clone carrying this T cell receptor beta chain. This specimen belongs to a study of early T cells in non-severe SARS-CoV-2 infection. From germline, CDR1 is WSHSY and CDR2 SAAADI. Losses at the gene ends were 5 bases for V and 5 bases for J; bases not matched to a gene: 8. CDR3 length: 15 residues. TCRdb re-called the 5' RACE reads through MiXCR, storing one row per CDR3 protein. The sample includes around 55,000 distinct CDR3 sequences, about 12% of them seen just once. Specimen: whole blood. This clonotype was obtained from an adult who was a healthcare worker with PCR-confirmed SARS-CoV-2 infection or an uninfected control (not recorded which). The rearrangement links TRBV10-2 to TRBJ2-2; 7 nucleotides line up with TRBD2. CDR3 protein: CASSYYRGGTGELFF. Here the CDR3 DNA reads TGCGCCAGCAGTTACTACCGCGGGGGAACCGGGGAGCTGTTTTTT.